This T cell receptor (beta chain) appears in the sequencing data of a study of blood T cell repertoires in COVID-19. At the level of the study: From T cells, B-cell-depleted T cells, or PBMCs came the material, which was cDNA or gDNA.

The table came from immunoSEQ multiplex PCR; TCRdb's copy has only in-frame clones and leaves some out. The sample lists about 430,000 clones, 80% to 90% occurring once. Germline loops: CDR1 WSHSY, CDR2 SAAADI. This CDR3 comprises 15 residues. Trimming took 3 bases from V and 2 from J; bases not matched to a gene: 6. Participants were placed into cohorts based on the clinical history they reported. Source material: PBMCs or T cells enriched from blood (not recorded which). The chain has TRBV10-2 and TRBJ2-7, with 8 positions matching TRBD1. The sequence derives from a man under 40 who had recovered from COVID-19. CDR3 nucleotides: TGCGCCAGCAGTGATCTGGACAGGGTAGCCTACGAGCAGTACTTC. Protein product: CASSDLDRVAYEQYF.